This is a list of T cell receptor beta chains from one sample in a study of vaccination effects on CD4 cells after COVID-19. Only in-frame clones appear in the TCRdb table, and some are missing; sequencing was by immunoSEQ multiplex PCR. The sample lists 25,000 to 35,000 clones, about 70% occurring once. Which antigens these TCRs recognize remains unknown. The source material was CD4+ T cells from PBMCs cultured without peptide, sampled before COVID-19 vaccination. The receptors here all came from a human donor who received a COVID-19 vaccine. Both conserved end residues are part of each CDR3. Each record gives: V gene, J gene, D gene, clone size, CDR3 protein, CDR3 DNA. The D gene is left open where the match is weak. Clone size is not always given. Where it is, it says once, few, many or a class for expanded clones.

>TRBV7-9|TRBJ2-5|TRBD1|-
CASSSPFGDSLQETQYF
TGTGCCAGCAGCTCACCCTTTGGGGACAGCTTACAAGAGACCCAGTACTTC
>TRBV3-1/TRBV3-2|TRBJ2-1|TRBD2|few
CASSQPGLGFNEQFF
TGTGCCAGCAGCCAACCGGGACTAGGATTCAATGAGCAGTTCTTC
>TRBV10-2|TRBJ1-2|-|-
CASSERSYGYTF
TGCGCCAGCAGTGAACGGAGTTATGGCTACACCTTC
>TRBV20-1|TRBJ1-2|-|-
CSARNSLGYTF
TGCAGTGCTAGAAACAGTTTGGGGTACACCTTC
>TRBV7-2|TRBJ2-2|-|-
CASSLLAGELFF
TGTGCCAGCAGCTTATTAGCCGGGGAGCTGTTTTTT
>TRBV6-4|TRBJ2-3|TRBD1|-
CASSDRGMTDTQYF
TGTGCCAGCAGCGACAGGGGCATGACAGATACGCAGTATTTT
>TRBV3-1/TRBV3-2|TRBJ1-1|-|once
CASSQVSVNTEAFF
TGTGCCAGCAGCCAAGTCAGTGTGAACACTGAAGCTTTCTTT
>TRBV2|TRBJ2-5|-|-
CAVSPGPEETQYF
TGTGCCGTATCCCCAGGGCCTGAAGAGACCCAGTACTTC
>TRBV24-1|TRBJ1-3|-|-
CATSLGNTIYF
TGTGCCACCAGTCTCGGAAACACCATATATTTT
>TRBV11-3|TRBJ2-1|TRBD2|-
CASSLGSGGEDEQFF
TGTGCCAGCAGCTTAGGTAGCGGGGGGGAGGATGAGCAGTTCTTC
>TRBV7-2|TRBJ2-1|-|-
CASSSFRTLNNEQFF
TGTGCCAGCAGCTCCTTCAGGACGCTAAACAATGAGCAGTTCTTC
>TRBV27|TRBJ1-2|-|-
CASSTRGTYRSNYTF
TGTGCCAGCAGTACGCGAGGCACGTATCGATCAAACTACACCTTC
>TRBV19|TRBJ1-3|-|-
CASSKMGTGLFGNTIYF
TGTGCCAGTAGTAAGATGGGCACCGGCCTCTTTGGAAACACCATATATTTT
>TRBV19|TRBJ2-5|-|-
CASSMAQLETQYF
TGTGCCAGTAGTATGGCGCAACTAGAGACCCAGTACTTC
>TRBV2|TRBJ2-2|TRBD2|-
CASSVRGGLNTGELFF
TGTGCCAGCAGCGTCCGGGGGGGTTTGAACACCGGGGAGCTGTTTTTT
>TRBV19|TRBJ1-5|-|-
CASSTKAGGGNQPQHF
TGTGCCAGTAGTACCAAGGCAGGAGGAGGCAATCAGCCCCAGCATTTT
>TRBV29-1|TRBJ1-2|-|-
CSAATGYGYTF
TGCAGCGCCGCGACAGGTTATGGCTACACCTTC
>TRBV27|TRBJ2-3|-|-
CASSSRSLVGTDTQYF
TGTGCCAGCAGTTCGCGATCTCTAGTAGGCACAGATACGCAGTATTTT
>TRBV20-1|TRBJ2-3|-|-
CSASTGGPKVDTQYF
TGCAGTGCTAGTACCGGTGGGCCTAAGGTAGATACGCAGTATTTT
>TRBV18|TRBJ2-7|-|-
CASSPRGLWDSEQYF
TGTGCCAGCTCACCACGGGGGCTTTGGGATAGCGAGCAGTACTTC
>TRBV5-8|TRBJ1-4|-|-
CASSLGFWGTANEKLFF
TGTGCCAGCAGCTTGGGTTTTTGGGGAACGGCTAATGAAAAACTGTTTTTT
>TRBV18|TRBJ1-2|-|-
CASSPTTGYTF
TGTGCCAGCTCACCAACAACAGGCTACACCTTC
>TRBV6-4|TRBJ2-1|TRBD1|-
CASSSGGAGNEQFF
TGTGCCAGCAGTTCAGGGGGCGCGGGCAATGAGCAGTTCTTC
>TRBV5-1|TRBJ2-6|-|-
CASLSGANVLTF
TGCGCCAGCCTCTCTGGGGCCAACGTCCTGACTTTC
>TRBV5-1|TRBJ2-2|TRBD2|-
CASSDETGLAGGPLPGYTGELFF
TGCGCCAGCAGCGACGAGACGGGACTAGCGGGGGGGCCGCTGCCGGGGTACACCGGGGAGCTGTTTTTT
>TRBV7-8|TRBJ2-6|-|-
CASSLVVVRSSGANVLTF
TGTGCCAGCAGCTTAGTAGTTGTCAGGTCCTCTGGGGCCAACGTCCTGACTTTC
>TRBV7-9|TRBJ2-7|-|-
CASSPRSGPSSSEQYF
TGTGCCAGCAGCCCCCGCTCTGGGCCCTCCTCCTCCGAGCAGTACTTC
>TRBV4-1|TRBJ2-6|-|-
CASSQDRYPGANVLTF
TGCGCCAGCAGCCAAGATCGGTACCCTGGGGCCAACGTCCTGACTTTC
>TRBV4-1|TRBJ1-2|-|-
CASSQVTTVNYGYTF
TGCGCCAGCAGCCAGGTAACGACTGTAAACTATGGCTACACCTTC
>TRBV2|TRBJ1-2|TRBD1|few
CASNTDREGGYTF
TGTGCCAGCAATACGGACAGGGAGGGTGGCTACACCTTC
>TRBV29-1|TRBJ2-2|TRBD2|few
CSGAGLVTGELFF
TGCAGCGGGGCGGGACTAGTAACCGGGGAGCTGTTTTTT
>TRBV14|TRBJ2-3|-|once
CASSQARASTDTQYF
TGTGCCAGCAGCCAAGCGCGGGCGAGCACAGATACGCAGTATTTT
>TRBV28|TRBJ1-5|TRBD1|-
CASRGQGAGQPQHF
TGTGCCAGCAGGGGACAGGGGGCGGGTCAGCCCCAGCATTTT
>TRBV19|TRBJ2-1|TRBD2|-
CASSISGLALNEQFF
TGTGCCAGTAGTATTTCGGGACTAGCGTTAAATGAGCAGTTCTTC
>TRBV5-8|TRBJ1-5|-|few
CASSLTLTGPNQPQHF
TGTGCCAGCAGCTTGACCTTGACAGGACCCAATCAGCCCCAGCATTTT
>TRBV27|TRBJ2-3|-|-
CASSLRPGGYGTDTQYF
TGTGCCAGCAGTTTACGACCCGGCGGATACGGCACAGATACGCAGTATTTT
>TRBV7-8|TRBJ1-1|-|once
CASSPQTAQGNTEAFF
TGTGCCAGCAGCCCGCAGACAGCCCAGGGGAACACTGAAGCTTTCTTT
>TRBV7-6|TRBJ2-3|-|-
CASSLENREADTQYF
TGTGCCAGCAGCTTAGAGAACAGGGAGGCAGATACGCAGTATTTT
>TRBV19|TRBJ2-2|TRBD2|-
CASSIDRRTSGRTGELFF
TGTGCCAGTAGTATAGATAGGCGGACTAGCGGGAGAACCGGGGAGCTGTTTTTT
>TRBV7-2|TRBJ2-2|-|few
CASSLTVWQRYTGELFF
TGTGCCAGCAGCTTAACGGTCTGGCAGAGATACACCGGGGAGCTGTTTTTT
>TRBV19|TRBJ2-7|TRBD1|-
CASSIDHGTGEFYEQYF
TGTGCCAGTAGTATAGACCACGGGACAGGCGAATTCTACGAGCAGTACTTC
>TRBV24-1|TRBJ2-1|-|-
CATSDPGLNNEQFF
TGTGCCACCAGTGACCCCGGACTGAACAATGAGCAGTTCTTC
>TRBV19|TRBJ2-7|-|few
CATQLVGGREQYF
TGTGCCACTCAGTTAGTTGGGGGAAGGGAGCAGTACTTC
>TRBV5-1|TRBJ2-1|-|once
CASSPTQAVVNEQFF
TGCGCCAGCAGCCCAACTCAAGCGGTGGTGAATGAGCAGTTCTTC
>TRBV5-1|TRBJ2-2|TRBD2|few
CASSTSVDTGELFF
TGCGCCAGTTCAACTAGCGTGGACACCGGGGAGCTGTTTTTT
>TRBV7-9|TRBJ1-1|-|-
CASSLLMNTEAFF
TGTGCCAGCAGCTTACTGATGAACACTGAAGCTTTCTTT
>TRBV10-3|TRBJ1-6|-|-
CAISRSGQSNSPLHF
TGTGCCATCAGCCGATCTGGACAGTCAAATTCACCCCTCCACTTT
>TRBV19|TRBJ1-2|-|-
CASSLEGQVPYGYTF
TGTGCCAGTAGCCTAGAGGGGCAGGTTCCTTATGGCTACACCTTC
>TRBV3-1/TRBV3-2|TRBJ1-5|-|few
CASSQVAGGDQPQHF
TGTGCCAGCAGCCAAGTGGCCGGGGGGGACCAGCCCCAGCATTTT
>TRBV9|TRBJ2-2|-|-
CASSVGGGITGELFF
TGTGCCAGCAGCGTTGGGGGCGGAATCACCGGGGAGCTGTTTTTT
>TRBV7-7|TRBJ2-3|-|few
CASSLGSQGTDTQYF
TGTGCCAGCAGCTTAGGATCGCAGGGTACAGATACGCAGTATTTT
>TRBV10-2|TRBJ2-1|-|once
CASSESSGIYEQFF
TGCGCCAGCAGTGAGTCGTCGGGGATCTATGAGCAGTTCTTC
>TRBV10-3|TRBJ1-4|-|-
CAIYDPGGEKLFF
TGTGCCATCTATGACCCGGGAGGGGAAAAACTGTTTTTT
>TRBV3-1/TRBV3-2|TRBJ1-2|-|-
CASSQDLPGTRGYTF
TGTGCCAGCAGCCAAGATCTCCCAGGGACCCGGGGCTACACCTTC